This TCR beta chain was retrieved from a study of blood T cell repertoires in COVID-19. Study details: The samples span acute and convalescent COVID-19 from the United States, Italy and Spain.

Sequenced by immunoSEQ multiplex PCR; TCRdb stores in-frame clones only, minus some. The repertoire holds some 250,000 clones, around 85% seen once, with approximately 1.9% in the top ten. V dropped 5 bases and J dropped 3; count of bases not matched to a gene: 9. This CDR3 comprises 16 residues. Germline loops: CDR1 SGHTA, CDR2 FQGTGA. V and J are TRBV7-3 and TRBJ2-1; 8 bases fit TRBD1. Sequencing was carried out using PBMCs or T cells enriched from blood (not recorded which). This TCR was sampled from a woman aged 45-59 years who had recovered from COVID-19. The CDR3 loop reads CASSPTWTGNYNEQFF. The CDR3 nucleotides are TGTGCCAGCAGCCCTACTTGGACAGGGAACTACAATGAGCAGTTCTTC. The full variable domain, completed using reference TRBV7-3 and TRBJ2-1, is GAGVSQTPSNKVTEKGKYVELRCDPISGHTALYWYRQSLGQGPEFLIYFQGTGAADDSGLPNDRFFAVRPEGSVSTLKIQRTERGDSAVYLCASSPTWTGNYNEQFFGPGTRLTVL.